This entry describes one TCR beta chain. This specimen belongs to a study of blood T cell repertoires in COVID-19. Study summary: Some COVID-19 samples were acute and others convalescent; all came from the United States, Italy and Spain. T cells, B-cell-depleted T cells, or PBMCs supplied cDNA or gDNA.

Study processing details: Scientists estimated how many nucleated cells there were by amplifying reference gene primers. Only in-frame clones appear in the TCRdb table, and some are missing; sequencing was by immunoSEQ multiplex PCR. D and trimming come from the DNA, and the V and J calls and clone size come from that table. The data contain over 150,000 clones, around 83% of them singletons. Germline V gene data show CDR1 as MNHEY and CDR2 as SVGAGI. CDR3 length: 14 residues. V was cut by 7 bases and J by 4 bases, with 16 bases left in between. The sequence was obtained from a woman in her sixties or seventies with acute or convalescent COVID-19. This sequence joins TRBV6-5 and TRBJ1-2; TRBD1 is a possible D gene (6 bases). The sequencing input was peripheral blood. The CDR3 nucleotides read TGTGCCAGCACTGGCGTCAGGGGCGGCTATGGCTACACCTTC. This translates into CASTGVRGGYGYTF.